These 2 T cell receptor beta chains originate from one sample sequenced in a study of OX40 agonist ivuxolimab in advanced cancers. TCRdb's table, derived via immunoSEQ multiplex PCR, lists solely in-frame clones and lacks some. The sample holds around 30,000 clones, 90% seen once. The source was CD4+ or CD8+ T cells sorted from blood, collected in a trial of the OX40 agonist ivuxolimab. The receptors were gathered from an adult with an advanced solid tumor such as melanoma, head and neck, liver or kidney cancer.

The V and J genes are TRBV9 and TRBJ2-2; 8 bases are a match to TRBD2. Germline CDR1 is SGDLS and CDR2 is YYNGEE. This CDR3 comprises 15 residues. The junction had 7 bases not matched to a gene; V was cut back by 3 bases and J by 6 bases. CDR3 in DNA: TGTGCCAGCAGCGAAGCGGGACTAGTGTCCGGGGAGCTGTTTTTT. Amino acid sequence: CASSEAGLVSGELFF.

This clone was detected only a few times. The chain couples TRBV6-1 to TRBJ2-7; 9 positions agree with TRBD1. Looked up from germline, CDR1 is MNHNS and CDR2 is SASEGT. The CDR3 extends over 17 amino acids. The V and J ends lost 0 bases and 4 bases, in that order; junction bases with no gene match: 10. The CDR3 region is CASSEAGPGQGWYEQYF. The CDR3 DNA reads TGTGCCAGCAGTGAAGCGGGACCGGGACAGGGCTGGTACGAGCAGTACTTC.